The 7 T cell receptor beta chains given below trace back to one sample, sequenced in a study of response to subunit inactivated influenza vaccine. One entry per CDR3 protein results from TCRdb running MiXCR on the RT-PCR reads. The sample lists just over 300,000 distinct CDR3 sequences, roughly 22% occurring once. This sample comprised PBMCs from blood, obtained approximately 20 months after vaccination. These receptors were obtained from a man aged 45 to 70 who received an inactivated influenza vaccine.

The CDR3 region has the DNA TGTGCCAGCAGGTGGGGACAGTCATACACTGAAGCTTTCTTT. It encodes CASRWGQSYTEAFF. The chain combines TRBV27 with TRBJ1-1, with 7 bases aligning to TRBD1. V gave up 6 bases and J gave up 3 bases; unmatched junction bases: 7. The CDR3 has 14 residues. Germline values: CDR1 MNHEY, CDR2 SMNVEV (reference sequence).

This clonotype was observed a few times. The chain links TRBV20-1 to TRBJ2-7; possible D gene TRBD1, 6 bases. V was clipped by 3 bases and J by 3 bases, with 9 bases between them. Germline loops: CDR1 DFQATT, CDR2 SNEGSKA (reference sequence). The CDR3 is 12 residues long. As DNA, the CDR3 is TGCAGTGCTAGGGACAGTTTCTACGAGCAGTACTTC. This sequence encodes CSARDSFYEQYF.

This clonotype was seen only a few times. The rearrangement links TRBV4-1 to TRBJ2-4; weak D call: TRBD2 (6 bases). The germline CDR1 and CDR2 sequences are MGHRA and YSYEKL. The V end lost 4 bases, the J end lost 8 bases, and 12 bases lay between the germline ends. The CDR3 length is 13 residues. The CDR3 region is CASSPRGGDIQYF. The DNA for the CDR3 is TGCGCCAGCAGCCCCCGCGGAGGGGACATTCAGTACTTC.

This clonotype has just a few counts. The V gene is TRBV4-1, the J gene TRBJ2-1; D is possibly TRBD2 (6 bases). The V gene lost 4 bases and the J gene lost 0 bases, with 10 bases spanning the gap. CDR3 length: 15 amino acids. Looked up from germline, CDR1 is MGHRA and CDR2 is YSYEKL. The CDR3 DNA is TGCGCCAGCAGCCCGGGAGTTATCTCCTACAATGAGCAGTTCTTC. Its protein product is CASSPGVISYNEQFF.

The gene calls are TRBV4-3 and TRBJ2-1; maybe TRBD1 (5 bases). The CDR3 sequence is 18 residues long. CDR1 is LGHNA and CDR2 is YSLEER in the germline V gene. With 0 bases removed from V and 0 bases from J, the gap between germline ends came to 15 bases. In DNA, the CDR3 is TGCGCCAGCAGCCAAGACCCCCCGACAGTTAGCTCCTACAATGAGCAGTTCTTC. Residues: CASSQDPPTVSSYNEQFF.

This clonotype appeared a few times. The chain combines TRBV6-1 with TRBJ1-1; no firm D call. The V end lost 0 bases, the J end lost 8 bases, and 16 bases lay between the germline ends. Germline CDR1 is MNHNS and CDR2 is SASEGT. The CDR3 runs to 15 residues. The CDR3, as DNA: TGTGCCAGCAGTGAAGCGGGTCACAATCCGTTAGAAGCTTTCTTT. Its translation: CASSEAGHNPLEAFF.

This clonotype came up a few times. V usage is TRBV6-5 and J usage is TRBJ2-4, with TRBD1 matching 7 bases. Per the germline V gene, CDR1 is MNHEY and CDR2 is SVGAGI. CDR3 length: 16 amino acids. J was trimmed by 3 bases and V by 4 bases; bases with no gene match: 9. CDR3 region: CASSLNLQGVKNIQYF. The CDR3 bases are TGTGCCAGCAGTTTGAACCTCCAGGGGGTCAAAAACATTCAGTACTTC.